The 17 T cell receptor beta chains listed next were all sequenced from one sample in a study of blood T cell repertoires in COVID-19. Profiling relied on immunoSEQ multiplex PCR, and the TCRdb table lists in-frame clones only, not all of them. The repertoire holds around 70,000 clones, with about four fifths as singletons. The sample taken for sequencing was peripheral blood. These receptors came from a human donor in a cohort sampled during active COVID-19.

The chain couples TRBV7-9 to TRBJ1-1; D not resolved. V was trimmed by 5 bases and J by 10 bases, leaving 11 bases between them. Per the germline V gene, CDR1 is SEHNR and CDR2 is FQNEAQ (reference sequence). CDR3 length: 11 residues. The CDR3 DNA follows: TGTGCCAGCAGCCCTGGTTCGCGAGCTTTCTTT. This encodes CASSPGSRAFF.

In DNA, the CDR3 is TGTGCCTCGGGGAGACAGAAAAACACCATATATTTT. Encoded protein: CASGRQKNTIYF. The rearrangement uses TRBV30 and TRBJ1-3, with D possibly being TRBD1 (5 bases). V lost 7 bases and J lost 6, with 13 bases in between. The CDR3 totals 12 residues. The V gene's germline CDR1 is GTSNPN and CDR2 SVGIG (reference sequence).

The V call is TRBV19, the J call TRBJ2-5, with D possibly TRBD2 on 6 matching bases. Per the germline V gene, CDR1 is LNHDA and CDR2 is SQIVND (reference sequence). The V and J ends lost 1 base and 4 bases respectively, with 13 bases between them. The CDR3 length is 15 residues. The CDR3 coding sequence is TGTGCCAGTAGTATAGGAGGAGGGGAAAGAGAGACCCAGTACTTC. It yields the protein CASSIGGGERETQYF. Full variable domain (rest looked up from reference TRBV19 and TRBJ2-5): DGGITQSPKYLFRKEGQNVTLSCEQNLNHDAMYWYRQDPGQGLRLIYYSQIVNDFQKGDIAEGYSVSREKKESFPLTVTSAQKNPTAFYLCASSIGGGERETQYFGPGTRLLVL.

The genes are TRBV28 and TRBJ2-6; weak D call: TRBD1 (6 bases). The CDR3 totals 18 residues. V lost 4 bases to trimming and J lost 0 bases, with 16 bases between them. CDR1 is MDHEN, CDR2 SYDVKM, per germline. CDR3 protein: CASSYTGWSGSGANVLTF. CDR3 DNA: TGTGCCAGCAGTTACACAGGGTGGTCGGGCTCTGGGGCCAACGTCCTGACTTTC.

The genes are TRBV9 and TRBJ2-3, with TRBD1 matching 7 bases. CDR1 is SGDLS, CDR2 YYNGEE, per germline. The CDR3 covers 14 residues. V lost 0 bases to trimming and J lost 2 bases; unmatched junction nucleotides: 0. DNA of the CDR3: TGTGCCAGCAGCGTAGAGGGGGCCACAGATACGCAGTATTTT. It yields the protein CASSVEGATDTQYF.

The gene calls are TRBV7-2 and TRBJ1-3, with D hard to call. CDR1 and CDR2 (germline): SGHTA, FQGNSA. The CDR3 loop spans 17 amino acids. The V and J ends lost 4 bases and 0 bases respectively, with 16 bases between them. The CDR3 DNA follows: TGTGCCAGCAGCTCTGGTGACATTAGAGCCTCTGGAAACACCATATATTTT. Its translation: CASSSGDIRASGNTIYF.

This clone was observed a few times. The genes are TRBV19 and TRBJ2-7; 7 positions agree with TRBD1. This CDR3 contains 14 residues. V dropped 6 bases and J dropped 5; count of bases not matched to a gene: 10. Germline V gene sequence: CDR1 LNHDA, CDR2 SQIVND (reference sequence). This chain's CDR3 is CASSEGALVHEQYF. CDR3 sequence (DNA): TGTGCCAGTAGCGAGGGGGCGTTGGTCCACGAGCAGTACTTC.

This clone was detected only a few times. The rearrangement links TRBV5-1 to TRBJ1-6; 7 bases line up with TRBD1. Unmatched junction bases numbered 11, after V lost 4 bases and J lost 10 bases. The CDR3 consists of 15 residues. Per germline, CDR1 SGHRS and CDR2 YFSETQ. In DNA form, the CDR3 reads TGCGCCAGCAGCCGAACGACAGGGACGAGCTCACCCCTCCACTTT. Its translation: CASSRTTGTSSPLHF.

This clone was seen only a few times. The gene calls are TRBV7-9 and TRBJ2-7, with 10 bases aligning to TRBD2. The CDR3 covers 14 residues. Germline V gene sequence: CDR1 SEHNR, CDR2 FQNEAQ (reference sequence). V lost 3 bases and J lost 7; bases outside the gene matches: 6. CDR3 loop: CASSLLAGVGEQYF. The CDR3 DNA sequence: TGTGCCAGCAGCTTGCTAGCGGGAGTAGGTGAGCAGTACTTC.

This clone was seen once. The rearrangement uses TRBV4-3 and TRBJ2-1, with a possible D match to TRBD1 (5 bases). This CDR3 has 15 residues. Germline lookup yields CDR1 LGHNA and CDR2 YSLEER. V shed 0 bases and J shed 4 bases, with 10 bases lying between them. The CDR3 reads CASSQDRGAYNEQFF. The CDR3 DNA reads as TGCGCCAGCAGCCAAGATCGTGGGGCTTACAATGAGCAGTTCTTC.

V gene TRBV7-2 combines with J gene TRBJ2-6; tentative D call: TRBD2 (5 bases). Deletions cut 4 bases from V and 4 bases from J, with 11 bases between. Germline CDR1 and CDR2: SGHTA and FQGNSA. This CDR3 is 15 amino acids long. The CDR3 region has the DNA TGTGCCAGCAGCTATGGATCGGGGGGGGCCAACGTCCTGACTTTC. Translating it yields CASSYGSGGANVLTF.

The chain links TRBV25-1 to TRBJ1-1, with D perhaps matching TRBD1 (5 bases). Trimming took off 2 bases at V and 0 bases at J, with 10 bases between the two ends. The germline V gene has CDR1 MGHDK and CDR2 SYGVNS. The CDR3 sequence is 15 residues long. As DNA, the CDR3 is TGTGCCAGCAGTGAACAGGGAGGGCTGAACACTGAAGCTTTCTTT. Its translation is CASSEQGGLNTEAFF.

The chain couples TRBV23-1 to TRBJ1-1; D is perhaps TRBD1 (6 bases). TRBV23-1 counts as an open reading frame of uncertain function. The V and J ends lost 4 bases and 5 bases respectively, with 23 bases between them. CDR3 length: 17 amino acids. CDR3: CASSLTRLGAKETEAFF. CDR3 nucleotide sequence: TGCGCCAGCAGTCTCACCCGGCTGGGGGCCAAGGAGACTGAAGCTTTCTTT.

The J gene is TRBJ2-5, the V gene TRBV6-2 or TRBV6-3; TRBD2 is a possible D gene (7 bases). The CDR3 contains 17 residues. Between the trimmed V and J ends, which lost 2 bases and 4 bases, there was a span of 20 bases. Germline V gene data show CDR1 as MNHEY and CDR2 as SVGEGT. CDR3 DNA sequence: TGTGCCAGCAGTTACCGCGGTGGGGGGCGCGGGGGAGAGACCCAGTACTTC. Its translation is CASSYRGGGRGGETQYF.

The chain has TRBV6-6 and TRBJ2-7; TRBD1 matches at 9 bases. V shed 6 bases, J shed 0 bases, and the junction held 3 bases outside the gene matches. Looked up from germline, CDR1 is MNHNY and CDR2 is SVGAGI (reference sequence). This CDR3 spans 14 amino acids. CDR3 region: CASRKTGGSYEQYF. Here the CDR3 DNA reads TGTGCCAGCAGAAAGACAGGGGGCTCCTACGAGCAGTACTTC.

The rearrangement uses TRBV9 and TRBJ2-5; a weak D match, TRBD2 (5 bases). Trimming took 0 bases from V and 7 from J, leaving 16 bases between them. The CDR3 is 15 amino acids. The V gene's germline CDR1 is SGDLS and CDR2 YYNGEE. In DNA, the CDR3 is TGTGCCAGCAGCGTAGATGGAACTAGACGAGGGACCCAGTACTTC. Amino acids: CASSVDGTRRGTQYF.

The CDR3, as DNA: TGTGCCAGCAGCTTAGGGGGGAGGGGACTGCAAGAGACCCAGTACTTC. Translating gives CASSLGGRGLQETQYF. The chain recombines TRBV7-9 with TRBJ2-5; the match to TRBD2 covers 7 bases. Losses at the gene ends were 1 base for V and 2 bases for J; bases not matched to a gene: 7. This CDR3 has 16 residues. Germline CDR1 SEHNR, CDR2 FQNEAQ (reference sequence).